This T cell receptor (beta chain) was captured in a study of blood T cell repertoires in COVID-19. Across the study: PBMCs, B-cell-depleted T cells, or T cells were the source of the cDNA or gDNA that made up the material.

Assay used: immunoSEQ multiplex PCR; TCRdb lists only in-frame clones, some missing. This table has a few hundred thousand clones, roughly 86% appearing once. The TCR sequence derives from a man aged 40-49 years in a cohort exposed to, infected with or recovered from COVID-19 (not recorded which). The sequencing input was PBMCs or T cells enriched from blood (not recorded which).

In DNA form, the CDR3 reads TGTGCCAGCAGCCAATGGCCAACCAATGAGCAGTTCTTC. It specifies CASSQWPTNEQFF. The rearrangement links TRBV14 to TRBJ2-1, with D unresolved. Germline CDR1 SGHDN, CDR2 FVKESK. The V end was cut by 2 bases, the J end by 6 bases, with 8 bases between. The CDR3 sequence is 13 residues long.